This TCR beta chain was observed in a study of cytomegalovirus exposure and HLA in healthy donors. Study results and caveats: Association with HLA alleles at 0.05 false discovery rate was found for 15,000 or so TCR beta sequences in a later analysis. In a later analysis, TCR association rates varied by HLA locus: DRB1 most, HLA-C fewest. It was reported in a later analysis that an Asian-associated ancestry cluster showed fewer N-insertions than the 666-donor mean. A few chains tied to CMV proved CMV antigen-specific in vitro.

The PCR contained 60 Vbeta and 13 Jbeta primers. Sequencing was performed with immunoSEQ multiplex PCR; in TCRdb, only in-frame clones are kept and a portion is missing. Of approximately 160,000 clones in the sample, approximately 80% are singletons; the top ten hold roughly 1.7%. This clone was seen a single time. What it binds is not known. This TCR was recovered from a woman in her twenties or thirties in good health and CMV-seronegative. Sequencing was carried out using PBMCs.

CDR3 sequence reads: CASRDSASTDTQYF. As DNA, the CDR3 is TGTGCCAGCAGGGATAGCGCAAGCACAGATACGCAGTATTTT. The chain combines TRBV27 with TRBJ2-3; TRBD2 might be the D (5 bases). Trimming shortened V by 6 bases and J by 0 bases, and 10 bases separated the two germline ends. CDR1 is MNHEY, CDR2 SMNVEV, per germline (reference sequence). CDR3 size: 14 residues.